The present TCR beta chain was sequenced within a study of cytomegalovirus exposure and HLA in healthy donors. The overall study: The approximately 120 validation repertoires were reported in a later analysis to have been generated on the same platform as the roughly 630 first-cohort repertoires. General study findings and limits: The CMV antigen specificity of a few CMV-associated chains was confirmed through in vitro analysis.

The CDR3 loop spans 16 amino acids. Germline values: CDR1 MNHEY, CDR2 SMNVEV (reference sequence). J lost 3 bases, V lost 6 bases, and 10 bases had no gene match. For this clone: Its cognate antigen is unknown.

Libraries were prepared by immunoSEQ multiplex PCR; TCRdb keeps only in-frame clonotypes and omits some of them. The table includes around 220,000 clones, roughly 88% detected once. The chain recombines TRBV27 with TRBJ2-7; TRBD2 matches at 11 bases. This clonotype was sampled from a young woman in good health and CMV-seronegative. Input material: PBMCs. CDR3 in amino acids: CASSQNSGRAGYEQYF. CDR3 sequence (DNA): TGTGCCAGCAGCCAGAATAGCGGGAGGGCCGGCTACGAGCAGTACTTC.